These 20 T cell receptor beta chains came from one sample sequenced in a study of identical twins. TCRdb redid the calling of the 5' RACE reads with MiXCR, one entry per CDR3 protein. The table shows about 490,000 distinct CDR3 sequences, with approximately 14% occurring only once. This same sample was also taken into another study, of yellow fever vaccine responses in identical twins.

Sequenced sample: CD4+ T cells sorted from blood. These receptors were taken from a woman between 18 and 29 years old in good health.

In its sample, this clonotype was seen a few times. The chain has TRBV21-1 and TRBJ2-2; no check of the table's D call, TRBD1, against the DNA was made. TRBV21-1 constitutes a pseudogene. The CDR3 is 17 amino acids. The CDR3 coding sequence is TGTGCCAGCAGCAACACCCTTTCCCGGGGGTTGGTCGGGGAGCTGTTTTTT. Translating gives CASSNTLSRGLVGELFF.

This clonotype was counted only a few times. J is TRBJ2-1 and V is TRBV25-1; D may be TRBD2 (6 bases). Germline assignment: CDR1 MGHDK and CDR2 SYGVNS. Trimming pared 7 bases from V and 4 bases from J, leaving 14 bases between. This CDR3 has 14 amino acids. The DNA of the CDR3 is TGTGCCAGCATCGGCGGGGCCATTTACAATGAGCAGTTCTTC. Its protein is CASIGGAIYNEQFF.

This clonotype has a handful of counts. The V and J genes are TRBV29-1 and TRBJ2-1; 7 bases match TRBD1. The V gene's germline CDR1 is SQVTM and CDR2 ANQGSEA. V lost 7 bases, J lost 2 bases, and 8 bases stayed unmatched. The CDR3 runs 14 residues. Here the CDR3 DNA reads TGCAGCGCTGAGGGACAGACCACCTACAATGAGCAGTTCTTC. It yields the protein CSAEGQTTYNEQFF.

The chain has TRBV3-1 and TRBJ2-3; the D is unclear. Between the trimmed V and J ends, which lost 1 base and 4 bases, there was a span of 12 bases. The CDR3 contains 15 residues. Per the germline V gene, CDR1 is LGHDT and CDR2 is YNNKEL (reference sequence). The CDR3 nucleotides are TGTGCCAGCAGCCAAGTGAGTGATCTCGCAGATACGCAGTATTTT. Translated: CASSQVSDLADTQYF.

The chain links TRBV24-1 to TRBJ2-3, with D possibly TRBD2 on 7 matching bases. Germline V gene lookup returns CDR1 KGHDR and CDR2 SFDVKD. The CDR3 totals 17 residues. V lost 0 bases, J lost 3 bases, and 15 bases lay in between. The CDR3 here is CATSDLARGGKTDTQYF. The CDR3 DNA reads TGTGCCACCAGTGATTTGGCCAGGGGAGGGAAAACAGATACGCAGTATTTT.

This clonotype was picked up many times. The CDR3 loop is CASSSGSQNEKLFF. In DNA form, the CDR3 reads TGCGCCAGCAGCTCCGGCTCTCAAAATGAAAAACTGTTTTTT. The rearrangement links TRBV5-1 to TRBJ1-4; D not certain. The V gene lost 3 bases and the J gene lost 5 bases, with 11 bases spanning the gap. CDR3 length: 14 amino acids. Germline V gene data show CDR1 as SGHRS and CDR2 as YFSETQ.

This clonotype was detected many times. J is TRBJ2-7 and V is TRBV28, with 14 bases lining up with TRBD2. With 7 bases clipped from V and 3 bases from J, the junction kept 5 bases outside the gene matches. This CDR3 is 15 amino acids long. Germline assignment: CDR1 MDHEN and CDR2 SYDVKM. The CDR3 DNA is TGTGCCAGCACCCCCGGGACTAGCGGGAGCTACGAGCAGTACGTC. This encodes CASTPGTSGSYEQYV.

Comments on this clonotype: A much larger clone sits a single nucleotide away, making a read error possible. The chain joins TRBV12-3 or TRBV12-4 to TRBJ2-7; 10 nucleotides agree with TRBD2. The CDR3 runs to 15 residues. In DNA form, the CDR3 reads TGTGCCAGCAGTTTAAGCGGGAGGGACTCCTCCGAGCAGTACTTC. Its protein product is CASSLSGRDSSEQYF.

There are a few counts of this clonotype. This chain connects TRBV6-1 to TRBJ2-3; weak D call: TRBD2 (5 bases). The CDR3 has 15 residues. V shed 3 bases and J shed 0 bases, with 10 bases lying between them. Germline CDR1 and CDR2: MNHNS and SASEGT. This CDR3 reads CASSDLALSTDTQYF. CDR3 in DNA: TGTGCCAGCAGTGATTTAGCGCTAAGCACAGATACGCAGTATTTT.

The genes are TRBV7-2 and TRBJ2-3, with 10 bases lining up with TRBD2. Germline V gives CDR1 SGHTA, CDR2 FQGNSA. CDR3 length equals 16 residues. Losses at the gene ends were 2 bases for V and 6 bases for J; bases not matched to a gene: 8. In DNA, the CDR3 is TGTGCCAGCAGCTTAACTAGCGGGGCCCCGGGGGATACGCAGTATTTT. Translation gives CASSLTSGAPGDTQYF.

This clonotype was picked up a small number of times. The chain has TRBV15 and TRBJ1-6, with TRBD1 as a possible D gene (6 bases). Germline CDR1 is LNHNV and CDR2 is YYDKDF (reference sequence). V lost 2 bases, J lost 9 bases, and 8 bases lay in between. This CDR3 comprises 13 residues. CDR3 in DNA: TGTGCCACCAGCAGACAGGGGAGTTCACCCCTCCACTTT. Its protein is CATSRQGSSPLHF.

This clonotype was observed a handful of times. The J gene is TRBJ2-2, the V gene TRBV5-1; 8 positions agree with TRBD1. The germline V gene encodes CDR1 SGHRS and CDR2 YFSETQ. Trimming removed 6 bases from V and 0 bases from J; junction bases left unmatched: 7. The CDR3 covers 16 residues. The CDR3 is CASILSTGANTGELFF. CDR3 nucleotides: TGCGCCAGCATCCTCTCGACAGGGGCGAACACCGGGGAGCTGTTTTTT.

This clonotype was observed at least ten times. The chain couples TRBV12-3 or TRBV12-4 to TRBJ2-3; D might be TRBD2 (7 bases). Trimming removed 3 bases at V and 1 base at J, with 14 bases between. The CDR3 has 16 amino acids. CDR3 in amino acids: CASSFGGAAGTDTQYF. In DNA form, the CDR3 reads TGTGCCAGCAGTTTTGGGGGGGCCGCAGGCACAGATACGCAGTATTTT.

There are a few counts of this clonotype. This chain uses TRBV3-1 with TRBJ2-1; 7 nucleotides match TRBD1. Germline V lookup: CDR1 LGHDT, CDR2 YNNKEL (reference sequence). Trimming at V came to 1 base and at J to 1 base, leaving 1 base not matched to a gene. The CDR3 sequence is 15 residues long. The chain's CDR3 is CASSQVGQSYNEQFF. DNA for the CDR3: TGTGCCAGCAGCCAAGTGGGACAGTCCTACAATGAGCAGTTCTTC.

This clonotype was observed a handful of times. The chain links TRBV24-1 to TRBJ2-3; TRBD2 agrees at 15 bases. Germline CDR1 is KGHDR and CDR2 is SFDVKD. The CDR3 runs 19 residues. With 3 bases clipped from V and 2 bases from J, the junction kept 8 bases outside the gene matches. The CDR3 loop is CATSDALGTSGRNTDTQYF. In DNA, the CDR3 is TGTGCCACCAGTGATGCCCTAGGGACTAGCGGGAGGAACACAGATACGCAGTATTTT.

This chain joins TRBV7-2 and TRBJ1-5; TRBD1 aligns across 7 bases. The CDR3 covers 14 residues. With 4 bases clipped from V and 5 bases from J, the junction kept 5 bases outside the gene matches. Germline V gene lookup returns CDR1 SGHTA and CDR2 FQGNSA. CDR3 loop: CASSSQGIDQPQHF. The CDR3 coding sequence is TGTGCCAGCAGCTCACAGGGGATAGATCAGCCCCAGCATTTT.

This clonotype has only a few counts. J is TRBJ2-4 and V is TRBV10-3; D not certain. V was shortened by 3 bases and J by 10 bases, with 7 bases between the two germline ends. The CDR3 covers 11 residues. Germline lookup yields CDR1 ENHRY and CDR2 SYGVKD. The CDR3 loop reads CAISDYEIQYF. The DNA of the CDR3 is TGTGCCATCAGTGACTACGAAATTCAGTACTTC.

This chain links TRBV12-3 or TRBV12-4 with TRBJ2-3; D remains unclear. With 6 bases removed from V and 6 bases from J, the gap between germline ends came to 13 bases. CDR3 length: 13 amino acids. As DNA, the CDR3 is TGTGCCAGCAGCAGCGTCAGGCGGGATACGCAGTATTTT. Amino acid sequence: CASSSVRRDTQYF.

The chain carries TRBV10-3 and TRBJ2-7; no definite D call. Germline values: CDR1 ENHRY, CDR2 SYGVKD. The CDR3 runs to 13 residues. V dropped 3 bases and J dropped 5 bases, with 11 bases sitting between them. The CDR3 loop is CAISDKVDHEQYF. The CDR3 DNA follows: TGTGCCATCAGTGATAAAGTGGACCACGAGCAGTACTTC.

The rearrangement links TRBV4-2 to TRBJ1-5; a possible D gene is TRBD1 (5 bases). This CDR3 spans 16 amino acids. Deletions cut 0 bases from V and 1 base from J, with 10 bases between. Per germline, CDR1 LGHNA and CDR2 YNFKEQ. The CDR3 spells CASSQDRDASNQPQHF. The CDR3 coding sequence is TGTGCCAGCAGCCAAGACAGGGATGCAAGCAATCAGCCCCAGCATTTT.